This T cell receptor beta chain was identified during a study of blood T cells in healthy people across ages. A second PCR of roughly 7 to 11 cycles used a sample-barcoded 5' primer and a J-beta primer mix. MiXCR, run by TCRdb on the 5' RACE reads, gives a single entry per CDR3 protein. This table has about a million distinct CDR3 sequences, about 53% appearing once. Germline loops: CDR1 SQVTM, CDR2 ANQGSEA. J was trimmed by 6 bases and V by 6 bases; bases with no gene match: 4. The CDR3 loop spans 13 amino acids. Sequencing used blood. This receptor was taken from a woman aged 55-69 years in good health. The V and J genes are TRBV29-1 and TRBJ2-3; the match to TRBD1 covers 12 bases. The CDR3 here is CSVGTGGMDTQYF. The CDR3 region has the DNA TGCAGCGTGGGGACAGGGGGCATGGATACGCAGTATTTT.